The 18 T cell receptor beta chains below come from one sample, sequenced in a study of post-analysis software for immune sequencing data. Overall study results and limits: TRBV segments more frequent in patients than in controls numbered five and included TRBV5-6, TRBV5-1 and TRBV20-1.

Built from TCR beta cDNA, the libraries had unique molecular identifiers in them. TCRdb re-analysed the PCR reads in MiXCR, keeping a single row per CDR3 protein. Among approximately 690,000 distinct CDR3 sequences, around 64% were seen once, and the ten largest hold around 11%. The antigens these receptors bind are not known. The sequencing sample was made of blood. Source of these receptors: a girl aged 2-10 years with multiple sclerosis.

The rearrangement links TRBV18 to TRBJ2-1; D unclear. Germline lookup yields CDR1 KGHSH and CDR2 LQKENI. Trimming left V 2 bases short and J 7 bases short, with 12 bases between. The CDR3 has 14 amino acids. The CDR3 sequence is CASSPRDSNNEQFF. CDR3 DNA: TGTGCCAGCTCACCAAGGGATAGTAATAATGAGCAGTTCTTC. The full variable domain, its missing parts supplied by reference TRBV18 and TRBJ2-1, is NAGVMQNPRHLVRRRGQEARLRCSPMKGHSHVYWYRQLPEEGLKFMVYLQKENIIDESGMPKERFSAEFPKEGPSILRIQQVVRGDSAAYFCASSPRDSNNEQFFGPGTRLTVL.

V usage is TRBV5-1 and J usage is TRBJ2-7; 10 nucleotides line up with TRBD2. CDR3 length: 13 amino acids. The V gene end was trimmed by 6 bases and the J gene end by 2 bases; junction bases not matched to a gene: 2. Germline V CDR1 and CDR2: SGHRS, YFSETQ. The CDR3, as DNA: TGCGCCAGCAATAGCGGGGGGACCTACGAGCAGTACTTC. It translates to CASNSGGTYEQYF.

The chain employs TRBV5-1 and TRBJ2-1; 9 positions match TRBD2. This CDR3 spans 18 amino acids. Germline V gene lookup returns CDR1 SGHRS and CDR2 YFSETQ. J was trimmed by 5 bases and V by 7 bases; bases with no gene match: 19. The CDR3, as DNA: TGCGCCAGCGGACCCCACTCACGGCTAGCGGGGTCCGACAATGAGCAGTTCTTC. As protein: CASGPHSRLAGSDNEQFF.

This chain connects TRBV12-5 to TRBJ2-3, with D unclear. V lost 2 bases and J lost 4, with 10 bases in between. This CDR3 is built from 14 residues. CDR1 is LGHNT and CDR2 is FRNRAP in the germline V gene. The CDR3 nucleotides read TGTGCTAGTGGTTTGTGGCCGTCGCCAGATACGCAGTATTTT. Its translation: CASGLWPSPDTQYF.

The rearrangement uses TRBV30 and TRBJ1-1; no firm D call. The CDR3 covers 11 residues. The V end was cut by 4 bases, the J end by 4 bases, with 7 bases between. Germline CDR1 reads GTSNPN; CDR2 reads SVGIG (reference sequence). Written as DNA, the CDR3 is TGTGCCTGGACGGTTGGCACTGAAGCTTTCTTT. It yields the protein CAWTVGTEAFF. The entire variable domain, with the rest obtained from reference TRBV30 and TRBJ1-1, is as follows: SQTIHQWPATLVQPVGSPLSLECTVEGTSNPNLYWYRQAAGRGLQLLFYSVGIGQISSEVPQNLSASRPQDRQFILSSKKLLLSDSGFYLCAWTVGTEAFFGQGTRLTVV.

J is TRBJ2-3 and V is TRBV5-1; D call uncertain. V shed 0 bases and J shed 3 bases, with 14 bases lying between them. Germline V gene lookup returns CDR1 SGHRS and CDR2 YFSETQ. CDR3 length equals 16 residues. This chain's CDR3 is CASSLEVRSETDTQYF. As DNA, the CDR3 is TGCGCCAGCAGCTTGGAGGTCCGGTCAGAGACAGATACGCAGTATTTT.

This chain connects TRBV10-2 to TRBJ1-1; D is perhaps TRBD1 (6 bases). The CDR3 runs 13 residues. The V and J ends lost 4 bases and 1 base respectively, with 7 bases between them. Looked up from germline, CDR1 is WSHSY and CDR2 is SAAADI. The CDR3 sequence is CASSGGQNTEAFF. The CDR3 region has the DNA TGCGCCAGCAGTGGGGGACAGAACACTGAAGCTTTCTTT.

The chain recombines TRBV6-6 with TRBJ2-4; perhaps D is TRBD1 or TRBD2 (5 bases each). The CDR3 is 14 amino acids. V lost 5 bases, J lost 3 bases, and 11 bases lay in between. In germline, CDR1 is MNHNY, CDR2 SVGAGI (reference sequence). The CDR3 sequence: CASSPGRNKNIQYF. The CDR3 region has the DNA TGTGCCAGCAGTCCGGGACGGAACAAAAACATTCAGTACTTC.

This clonotype was seen only a few times. V is TRBV12-3 or TRBV12-4 and J is TRBJ2-5; 11 nucleotides align to TRBD2. V lost 8 bases to trimming and J lost 5 bases; unmatched junction nucleotides: 7. The CDR3 extends over 14 amino acids. CDR3 loop: CASSRSGGDETQYF. The CDR3 DNA sequence: TGTGCCAGCTCGCGTAGCGGGGGGGATGAGACCCAGTACTTC.

This rearrangement joins TRBV5-1 to TRBJ2-3, with 10 nucleotides matching TRBD2. Trimming took 3 bases from V and 1 from J; bases not matched to a gene: 5. The CDR3 runs 16 residues. CDR1 and CDR2 (germline): SGHRS, YFSETQ. The CDR3 is CASSWLAGDGTDTQYF. The DNA for the CDR3 is TGCGCCAGCAGCTGGCTAGCGGGGGATGGCACAGATACGCAGTATTTT.

This chain connects TRBV20-1 to TRBJ2-4, with 9 bases that match TRBD2. V lost 3 bases, J lost 5 bases, and 8 bases stayed unmatched. The CDR3 has 15 amino acids. In germline, CDR1 is DFQATT, CDR2 SNEGSKA (reference sequence). The CDR3 loop is CSASFSGGSENIQYF. CDR3 nucleotide sequence: TGCAGTGCTAGCTTTAGCGGGGGTAGTGAAAACATTCAGTACTTC.

V gene TRBV7-9 combines with J gene TRBJ2-1, with D unresolved. CDR3 length: 17 residues. Trimming took off 4 bases at V and 0 bases at J, with 16 bases between the two ends. Per the germline V gene, CDR1 is SEHNR and CDR2 is FQNEAQ (reference sequence). CDR3 nucleotides: TGTGCCAGCAGCTACTTAGCCAGGTCCAGCTCCTACAATGAGCAGTTCTTC. Amino acid sequence: CASSYLARSSSYNEQFF.

The chain couples TRBV29-1 to TRBJ2-7, with 9 positions matching TRBD2. Germline V gene data show CDR1 as SQVTM and CDR2 as ANQGSEA. The CDR3 spans 15 residues. J lost 0 bases, V lost 6 bases, and 9 bases had no gene match. CDR3 in DNA: TGCAGCGTACTTCGACTAGCGGAAAACTCCTACGAGCAGTACTTC. Translation gives CSVLRLAENSYEQYF.

This chain uses TRBV7-2 with TRBJ1-2; 9 positions match TRBD1. The CDR3 is 15 residues long. The junction had 11 bases not matched to a gene; V was cut back by 5 bases and J by 7 bases. The germline CDR1 and CDR2 sequences are SGHTA and FQGNSA. Here the CDR3 DNA reads TGTGCCAGCAGCCCAGGAGCACAGGGGGCGTCTGGCTACACCTTC. Amino acid sequence: CASSPGAQGASGYTF.

This clonotype was detected only once. This rearrangement joins TRBV20-1 to TRBJ1-1; perhaps TRBD1 as D (5 bases). Germline V gives CDR1 DFQATT, CDR2 SNEGSKA (reference sequence). CDR3 length: 16 amino acids. V was clipped by 4 bases and J by 8 bases, with 26 bases between them. The CDR3 protein is CSAKPDLGQGRVEAFF. The CDR3 nucleotides read TGCAGTGCTAAACCGGATTTGGGGCAGGGTAGGGTGGAAGCTTTCTTT.

This rearrangement joins TRBV18 to TRBJ2-5; 12 bases align to TRBD2. CDR3 length equals 15 residues. Germline V CDR1 and CDR2: KGHSH, LQKENI. J gave up 5 bases and V 5 bases, and 6 bases lay outside the gene matches. In DNA, the CDR3 is TGTGCCAGCTCAATGACTAGCGGGAGTGGCGAGACCCAGTACTTC. This gives the protein CASSMTSGSGETQYF.

The chain links TRBV4-3 to TRBJ2-1, with unresolved D. The tail of the sequence fits TRBJ2-7 better, so the J call may be wrong. From germline, CDR1 is LGHNA and CDR2 YSLEER. The CDR3 has 14 amino acids. The DNA for the CDR3 is TGCGCCAGTGGCGACCCTGGAGCCTACAATGAGCAGTACTTC. Its protein is CASGDPGAYNEQYF.

The V and J genes are TRBV20-1 and TRBJ2-7; a weak D match, TRBD1 (5 bases). V lost 1 base and J 0 bases, leaving 10 bases between the germline ends. The CDR3 covers 14 residues. The germline CDR1 and CDR2 sequences are DFQATT and SNEGSKA (reference sequence). The DNA of the CDR3 is TGCAGTGCTAGAGTGGGGCGGACCTCCTACGAGCAGTACTTC. Amino acid sequence: CSARVGRTSYEQYF.